This T cell receptor beta chain was documented in a study of T-cell reconstitution after alpha-beta-depleted transplantation in children. The CDR3 runs to 14 residues. CDR1 is DFQATT, CDR2 SNEGSKA, per germline (reference sequence). The V gene lost 5 bases and the J gene lost 4 bases, with 16 bases spanning the gap. It was with unique molecular identifiers that the TCRbeta library was prepared. TCRdb used MiXCR to reprocess the PCR reads, holding one entry per CDR3 protein. The sample records some 400,000 distinct CDR3 sequences, around 20% being singletons. This clonotype was picked up many times. The chain couples TRBV20-1 to TRBJ2-3; D not resolved. The receptor comes from a human donor who donated a stem cell graft to a child with acute myeloid leukemia. This sample comprised PBMCs from the stem cell graft donor, obtained from the stem cell graft. The CDR3 loop reads CSAEHRISADTQYF. The CDR3 coding sequence is TGCAGTGCTGAACACAGAATTAGTGCAGATACGCAGTATTTT.